Shown below are 10 T cell receptor delta chains from a single sample sequenced in a study of gammadelta T cells in human blood. TCRdb processed the RT-PCR reads again with the CATT caller. The sample holds over 1,500 delta-chain clones, around 3% seen once. The source material was Vgamma9Vdelta2 gamma-delta T cells from fetal blood. These receptors were obtained from a human fetus.

Within the sample, this clone is medium-sized. At the DNA level, this CDR3 is encoded by other sequences in the same sample as well. This chain joins TRDV2 and TRDJ3; TRDD3 aligns across 9 bases. The trim removed 1 base at V and 0 bases at J, leaving 3 bases unmatched. The CDR3 has 18 residues. The V gene's germline CDR1 is GEAIGNYY and CDR2 EKD. The CDR3 nucleotides read TGTGCCTGTGACACTGGGGGATATCGCTCCTGGGACACCCGACAGATGTTTTTC. Protein product: CACDTGGYRSWDTRQMFF.

Within the sample, this clone is medium-sized (0.01 to 0.1%). V and J are TRDV2 and TRDJ2; TRDD3 aligns across 12 bases. Germline V CDR1 and CDR2: GEAIGNYY, EKD. CDR3 length equals 15 residues. The trim removed 2 bases at V and 4 bases at J, leaving 1 base unmatched. The CDR3 DNA follows: TGTGCCTGTGACAAACTGGGGGATACGACAGCACAACTCTTCTTT. Its protein product is CACDKLGDTTAQLFF.

This clone is medium-sized by share. This chain connects TRDV2 to TRDJ2, with TRDD3 matching 10 bases. The germline V gene has CDR1 GEAIGNYY and CDR2 EKD. This CDR3 is 16 amino acids long. The junction had 1 base not matched to a gene; V was cut back by 1 base and J by 0 bases. CDR3 in amino acids: CACDTLGDPLTAQLFF. In DNA, the CDR3 is TGTGCCTGTGACACACTGGGGGATCCTTTGACAGCACAACTCTTCTTT.

This clone was observed a handful of times. TCRdb shows a much larger clone's protein in place of this DNA's translation, and the two differ at residue 15, likely through a read error; the protein shown is translated from the DNA. The chain carries TRDV2 and TRDJ3; 9 nucleotides line up with TRDD3. From germline, CDR1 is GEAIGNYY and CDR2 EKD. This CDR3 is 17 amino acids long. The CDR3 region has the DNA TGTGCCTGTGACACGCTGGGGGATTACTGGGACACCCGACAGGTGTTTTTC. Encoded protein: CACDTLGDYWDTRQVFF.

By frequency in the sample, this clone is medium-sized. This chain links TRDV2 with TRDJ3, with 12 bases that match TRDD3. The length of the CDR3 is 21 residues. Trimming at V came to 0 bases and at J to 5 bases, leaving 13 bases not matched to a gene. Per the germline V gene, CDR1 is GEAIGNYY and CDR2 is EKD. The DNA for the CDR3 is TGTGCCTGTGACACCGTTGGGCTGGGGGATACGCGGATTCGGGACACCCGACAGATGTTTTTC. Amino acid sequence: CACDTVGLGDTRIRDTRQMFF.

The count of this clone is one. This rearrangement joins TRDV2 to TRDJ3; 10 bases align to TRDD3. The J gene is not listed in TCRdb, so it was assigned here from a DNA match to germline. CDR1 and CDR2 from the germline V gene are GEAIGNYY and EKD. After removal of 3 bases from V and 0 bases from J, the junction contained 10 bases not matched to a gene. This CDR3 has 20 amino acids. DNA of the CDR3: TGTGCCTGTGACCCGATTGTACTGGGGGATGGCTCCTGGGACACCCGACAGATGTTTTTC. Its translation is CACDPIVLGDGSWDTRQMFF.

Relative to its sample, this clone is medium-sized. The gene calls are TRDV2 and TRDJ3; 12 positions agree with TRDD3. Per germline, CDR1 GEAIGNYY and CDR2 EKD. The V and J ends lost 3 bases and 3 bases, in that order; junction bases with no gene match: 5. The CDR3 has 18 amino acids. CDR3 residues: CACDVLGDTGWDTRQMFF. The DNA of the CDR3 is TGTGCCTGTGACGTACTGGGGGATACAGGCTGGGACACCCGACAGATGTTTTTC.

As concerns this clone: A single base is all that separates this from a far larger clone, so a read error is likely. Other DNA sequences in this sample translate to the same CDR3. V is TRDV2 and J is TRDJ2, with TRDD3 matching over 8 bases. There are 14 residues in the CDR3. Germline V gives CDR1 GEAIGNYY, CDR2 EKD. CDR3 protein: CACDTWGMTAQLFF. CDR3 nucleotides: TGTGCCTGTGACACCTGGGGGATGACCGCACAACTCTTCTTT.

About this clone: Being one base from a much bigger clone, this may be a read error. The V call is TRDV2, the J call TRDJ2; 12 positions match TRDD3. TCRdb is silent on the J gene; assignment here came from matching the DNA to germline. V was clipped by 1 base and J by 4 bases; unmatched bases: 21. CDR1 is GEAIGNYY and CDR2 is EKD in the germline V gene. The CDR3 has 22 amino acids. The CDR3 reads CACDTLTGGYSLGDTWTAQLFF. The CDR3 nucleotides are TGTGCCTGTGACACTCTTACTGGGGGATACTCTCTGGGGGATACGTGGACAGCACAACTCTTCTTT.

This clone is medium-sized in the sample. This sequence joins TRDV2 and TRDJ3; 8 bases align to TRDD3. Trimming took 2 bases from V and 0 from J; bases not matched to a gene: 5. CDR3 length equals 18 residues. Germline V gene sequence: CDR1 GEAIGNYY, CDR2 EKD. The CDR3 coding sequence is TGTGCCTGTGACAGACTGGGGGTCAGCTCCTGGGACACCCGACAGATGTTTTTC. It is translated as CACDRLGVSSWDTRQMFF.